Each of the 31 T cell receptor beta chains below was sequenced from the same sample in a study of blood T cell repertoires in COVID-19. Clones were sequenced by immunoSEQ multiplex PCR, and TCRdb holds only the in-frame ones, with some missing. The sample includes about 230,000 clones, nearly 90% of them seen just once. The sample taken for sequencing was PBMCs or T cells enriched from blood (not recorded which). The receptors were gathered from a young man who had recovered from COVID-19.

DNA of the CDR3: TGCGCCAGCAGCACAGCTCAGGGGGCTATCTATGGCTACACCTTC. This encodes CASSTAQGAIYGYTF. The V gene is TRBV4-3, the J gene TRBJ1-2; 8 positions match TRBD1. The V gene end was trimmed by 5 bases and the J gene end by 4 bases; junction bases not matched to a gene: 9. This CDR3 contains 15 residues. From germline, CDR1 is LGHNA and CDR2 YSLEER.

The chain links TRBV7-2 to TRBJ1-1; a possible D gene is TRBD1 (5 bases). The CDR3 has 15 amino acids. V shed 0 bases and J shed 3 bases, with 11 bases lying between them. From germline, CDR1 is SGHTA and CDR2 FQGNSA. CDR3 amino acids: CASSLAGRADTEAFF. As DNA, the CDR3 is TGTGCCAGCAGCTTAGCGGGCAGGGCGGACACTGAAGCTTTCTTT.

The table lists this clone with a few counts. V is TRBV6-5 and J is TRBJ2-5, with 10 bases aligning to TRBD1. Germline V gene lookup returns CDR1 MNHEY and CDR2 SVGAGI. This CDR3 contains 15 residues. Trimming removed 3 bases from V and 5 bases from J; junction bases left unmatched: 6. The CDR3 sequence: CASSYTGQGGETQYF. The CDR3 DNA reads TGTGCCAGCAGTTATACTGGACAGGGGGGCGAGACCCAGTACTTC.

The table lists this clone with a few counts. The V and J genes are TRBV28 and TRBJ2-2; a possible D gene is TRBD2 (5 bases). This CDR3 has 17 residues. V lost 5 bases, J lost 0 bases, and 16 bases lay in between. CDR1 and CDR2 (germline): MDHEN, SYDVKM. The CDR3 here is CASSQLSTGANTGELFF. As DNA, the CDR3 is TGTGCCAGCAGTCAACTGAGCACCGGGGCGAACACCGGGGAGCTGTTTTTT.

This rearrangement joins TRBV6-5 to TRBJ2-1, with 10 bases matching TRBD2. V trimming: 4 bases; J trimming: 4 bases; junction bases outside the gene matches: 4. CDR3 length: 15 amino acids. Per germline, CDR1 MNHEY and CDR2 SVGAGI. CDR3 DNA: TGTGCCAGCAGTTCATCTAGCGGGGGATACAATGAGCAGTTCTTC. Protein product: CASSSSSGGYNEQFF.

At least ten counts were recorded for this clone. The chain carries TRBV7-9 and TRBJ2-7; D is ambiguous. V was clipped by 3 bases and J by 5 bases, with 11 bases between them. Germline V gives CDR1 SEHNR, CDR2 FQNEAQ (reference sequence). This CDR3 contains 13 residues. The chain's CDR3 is CASSFGSKDEQYF. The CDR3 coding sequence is TGTGCCAGCAGCTTCGGGTCGAAGGACGAGCAGTACTTC. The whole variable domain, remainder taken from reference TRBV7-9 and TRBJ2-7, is DTGVSQNPRHKITKRGQNVTFRCDPISEHNRLYWYRQTLGQGPEFLTYFQNEAQLEKSRLLSDRFSAERPKGSFSTLEIQRTEQGDSAMYLCASSFGSKDEQYFGPGTRLTVT.

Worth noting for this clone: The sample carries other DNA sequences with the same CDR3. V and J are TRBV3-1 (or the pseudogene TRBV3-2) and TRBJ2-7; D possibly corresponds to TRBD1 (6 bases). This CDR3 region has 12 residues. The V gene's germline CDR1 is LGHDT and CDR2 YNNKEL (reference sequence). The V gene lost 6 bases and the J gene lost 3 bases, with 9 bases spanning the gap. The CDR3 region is CASSPTGYEQYF. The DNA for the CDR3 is TGTGCCAGCAGTCCGACAGGCTACGAGCAGTACTTC.

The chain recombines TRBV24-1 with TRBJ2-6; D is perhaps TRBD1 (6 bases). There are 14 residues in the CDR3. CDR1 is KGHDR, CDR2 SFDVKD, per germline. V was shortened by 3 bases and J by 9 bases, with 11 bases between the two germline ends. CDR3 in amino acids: CATSDPQGLNVLTF. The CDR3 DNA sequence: TGTGCCACCAGTGATCCCCAGGGGCTCAACGTCCTGACTTTC.

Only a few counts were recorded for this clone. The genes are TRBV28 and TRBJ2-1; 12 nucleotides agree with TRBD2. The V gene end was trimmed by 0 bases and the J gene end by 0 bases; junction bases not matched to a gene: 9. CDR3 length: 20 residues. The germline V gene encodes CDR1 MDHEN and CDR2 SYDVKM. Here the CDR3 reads CASSLWMSLAGGSSYNEQFF. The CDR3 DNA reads TGTGCCAGCAGTTTATGGATGAGCCTAGCGGGGGGGAGCTCCTACAATGAGCAGTTCTTC.

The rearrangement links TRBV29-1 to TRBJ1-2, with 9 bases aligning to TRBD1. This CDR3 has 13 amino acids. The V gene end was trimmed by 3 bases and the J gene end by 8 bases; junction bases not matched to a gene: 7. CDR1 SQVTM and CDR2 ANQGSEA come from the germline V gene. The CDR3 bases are TGCAGCGTTGAGACAGGGGGTTTTATGGGCTACACCTTC. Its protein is CSVETGGFMGYTF. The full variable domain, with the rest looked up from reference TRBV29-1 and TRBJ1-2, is SAVISQKPSRDICQRGTSLTIQCQVDSQVTMMFWYRQQPGQSLTLIATANQGSEATYESGFVIDKFPISRPNLTFSTLTVSNMSPEDSSIYLCSVETGGFMGYTFGSGTRLTVV.

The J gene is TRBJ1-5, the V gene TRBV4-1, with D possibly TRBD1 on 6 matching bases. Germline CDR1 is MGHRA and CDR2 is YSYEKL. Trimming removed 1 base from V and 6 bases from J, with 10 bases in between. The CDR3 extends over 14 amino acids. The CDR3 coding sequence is TGCGCCAGCAGCCAAGTGGGGGCAGGTCAGCCCCAGCATTTT. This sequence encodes CASSQVGAGQPQHF.

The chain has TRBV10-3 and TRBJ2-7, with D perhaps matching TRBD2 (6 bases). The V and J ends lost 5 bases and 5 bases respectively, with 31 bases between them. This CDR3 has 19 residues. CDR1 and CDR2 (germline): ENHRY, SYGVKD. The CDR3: CAISQRRGQRNAGVHEQYF. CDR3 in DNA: TGTGCCATCAGTCAAAGGAGGGGCCAGCGGAACGCCGGGGTCCACGAGCAGTACTTC.

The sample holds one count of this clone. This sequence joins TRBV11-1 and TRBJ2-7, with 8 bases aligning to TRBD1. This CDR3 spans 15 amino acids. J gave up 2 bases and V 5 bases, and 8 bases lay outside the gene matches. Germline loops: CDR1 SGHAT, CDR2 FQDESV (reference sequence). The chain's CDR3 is CASSQPGTGTYEQYF. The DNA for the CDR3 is TGTGCCAGCAGCCAGCCCGGGACAGGTACCTACGAGCAGTACTTC.

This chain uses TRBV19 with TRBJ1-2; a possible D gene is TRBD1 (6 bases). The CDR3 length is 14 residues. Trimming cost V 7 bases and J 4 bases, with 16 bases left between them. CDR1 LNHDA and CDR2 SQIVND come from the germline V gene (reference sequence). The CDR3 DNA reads TGTGCCAGTAACCCGGGACACTCAACCTATGGCTACACCTTC. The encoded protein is CASNPGHSTYGYTF.

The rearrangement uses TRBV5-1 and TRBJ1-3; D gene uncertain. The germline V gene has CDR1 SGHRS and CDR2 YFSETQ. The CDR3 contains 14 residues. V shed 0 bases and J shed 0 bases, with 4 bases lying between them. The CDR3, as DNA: TGCGCCAGCAGCTTGGCCAGCTCTGGAAACACCATATATTTT. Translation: CASSLASSGNTIYF.

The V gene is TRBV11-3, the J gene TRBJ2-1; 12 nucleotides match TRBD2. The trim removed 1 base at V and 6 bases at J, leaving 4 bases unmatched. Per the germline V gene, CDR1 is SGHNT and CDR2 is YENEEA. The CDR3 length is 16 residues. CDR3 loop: CASSLGTSGGINEQFF. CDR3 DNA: TGTGCCAGCAGCTTAGGCACTAGCGGGGGGATCAATGAGCAGTTCTTC. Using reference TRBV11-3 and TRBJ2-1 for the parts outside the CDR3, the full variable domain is EAGVVQSPRYKIIEKKQPVAFWCNPISGHNTLYWYLQNLGQGPELLIRYENEEAVDDSQLPKDRFSAERLKGVDSTLKIQPAELGDSAVYLCASSLGTSGGINEQFFGPGTRLTVL.

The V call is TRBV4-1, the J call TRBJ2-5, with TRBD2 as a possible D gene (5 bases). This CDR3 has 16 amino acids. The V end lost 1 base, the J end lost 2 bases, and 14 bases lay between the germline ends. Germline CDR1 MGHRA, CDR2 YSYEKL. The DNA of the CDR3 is TGCGCCAGCAGCCAAGGAGGGTCGAGCGAACAAGAGACCCAGTACTTC. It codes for CASSQGGSSEQETQYF.

DNA of the CDR3: TGTGCCACCGGGACAGGGCCTAATGAAAAACTGTTTTTT. Amino acid sequence: CATGTGPNEKLFF. The rearrangement uses TRBV12-3 or TRBV12-4 and TRBJ1-4, with TRBD1 matching 9 bases. Trimming at V came to 10 bases and at J to 3 bases, leaving 3 bases not matched to a gene. The CDR3 length is 13 residues.

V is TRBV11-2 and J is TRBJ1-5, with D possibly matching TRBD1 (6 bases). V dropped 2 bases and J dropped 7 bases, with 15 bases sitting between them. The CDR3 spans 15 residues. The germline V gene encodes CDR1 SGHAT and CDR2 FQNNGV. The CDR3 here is CASSLLGGAGQPQHF. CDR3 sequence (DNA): TGTGCCAGCAGCTTATTAGGGGGAGCTGGGCAGCCCCAGCATTTT.

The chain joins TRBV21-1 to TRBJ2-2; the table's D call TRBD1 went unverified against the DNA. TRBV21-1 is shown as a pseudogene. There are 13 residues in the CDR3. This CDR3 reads CASSKAATGELFF. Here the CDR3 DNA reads TGTGCCAGCAGCAAAGCTGCTACAGGGGAACTGTTTTTT.

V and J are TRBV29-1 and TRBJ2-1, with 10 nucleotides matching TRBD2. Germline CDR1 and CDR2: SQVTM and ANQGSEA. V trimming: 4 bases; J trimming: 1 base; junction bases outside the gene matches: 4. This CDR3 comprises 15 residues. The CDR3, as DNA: TGCAGCGTTGCTAGCGGGGGTGGGTCCTACAATGAGCAGTTCTTC. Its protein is CSVASGGGSYNEQFF.

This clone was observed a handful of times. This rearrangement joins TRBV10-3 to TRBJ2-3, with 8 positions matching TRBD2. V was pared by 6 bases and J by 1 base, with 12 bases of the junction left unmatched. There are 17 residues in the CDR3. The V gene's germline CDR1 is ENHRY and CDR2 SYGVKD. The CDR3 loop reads CAISPGEREMGTDTQYF. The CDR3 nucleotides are TGTGCCATCAGCCCAGGGGAGCGGGAGATGGGCACAGATACGCAGTATTTT.

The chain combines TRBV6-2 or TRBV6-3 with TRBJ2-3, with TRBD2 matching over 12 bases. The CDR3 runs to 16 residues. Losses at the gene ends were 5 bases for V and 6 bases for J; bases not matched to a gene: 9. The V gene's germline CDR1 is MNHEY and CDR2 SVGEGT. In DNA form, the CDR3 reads TGTGCCAGCAGTATCCTGACTAGCGGGGGATCGGATACGCAGTATTTT. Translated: CASSILTSGGSDTQYF.

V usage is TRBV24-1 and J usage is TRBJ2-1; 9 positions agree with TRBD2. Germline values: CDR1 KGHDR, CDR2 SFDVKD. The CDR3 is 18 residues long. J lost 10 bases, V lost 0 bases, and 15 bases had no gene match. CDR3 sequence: CATSDLNTWASGTNEQFF. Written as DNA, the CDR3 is TGTGCCACCAGTGATTTGAATACCTGGGCTAGCGGGACTAACGAGCAGTTCTTC.

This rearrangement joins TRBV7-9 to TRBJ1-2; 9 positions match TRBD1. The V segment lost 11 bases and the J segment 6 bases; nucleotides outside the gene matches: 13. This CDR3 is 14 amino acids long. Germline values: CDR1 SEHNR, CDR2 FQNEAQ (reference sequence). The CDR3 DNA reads TGTGCCGGGGATACAGGGGGCCTCTCGCATGGCTACACCTTC. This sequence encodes CAGDTGGLSHGYTF.

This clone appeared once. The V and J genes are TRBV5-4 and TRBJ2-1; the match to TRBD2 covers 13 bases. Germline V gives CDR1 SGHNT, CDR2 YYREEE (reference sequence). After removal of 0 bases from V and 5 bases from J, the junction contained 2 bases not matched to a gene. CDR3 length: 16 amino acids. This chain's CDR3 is CASSLGGTSGNNEQFF. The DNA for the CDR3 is TGTGCCAGCAGCTTGGGGGGGACTAGCGGGAACAATGAGCAGTTCTTC.

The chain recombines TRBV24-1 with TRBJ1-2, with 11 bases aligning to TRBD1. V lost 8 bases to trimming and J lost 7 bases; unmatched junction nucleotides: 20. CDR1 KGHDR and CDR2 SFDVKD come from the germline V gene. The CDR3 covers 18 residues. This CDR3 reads CATTQGGTGGGLIRGYTF. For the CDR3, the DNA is TGTGCCACCACCCAAGGTGGGACAGGGGGGGGTTTGATTCGTGGCTACACCTTC.

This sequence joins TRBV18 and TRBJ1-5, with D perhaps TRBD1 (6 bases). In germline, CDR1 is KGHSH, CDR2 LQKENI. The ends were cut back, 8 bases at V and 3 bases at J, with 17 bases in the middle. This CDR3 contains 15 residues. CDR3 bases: TGTGCCAGCGCCCCCGAGACAGGTCTCAATCAGCCCCAGCATTTT. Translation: CASAPETGLNQPQHF.

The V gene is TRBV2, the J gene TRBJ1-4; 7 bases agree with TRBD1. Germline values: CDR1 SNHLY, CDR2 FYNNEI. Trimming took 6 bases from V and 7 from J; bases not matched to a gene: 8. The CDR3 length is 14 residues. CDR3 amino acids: CASSSQGWFEKLFF. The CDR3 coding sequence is TGTGCCAGCAGCTCACAGGGGTGGTTTGAAAAACTGTTTTTT.

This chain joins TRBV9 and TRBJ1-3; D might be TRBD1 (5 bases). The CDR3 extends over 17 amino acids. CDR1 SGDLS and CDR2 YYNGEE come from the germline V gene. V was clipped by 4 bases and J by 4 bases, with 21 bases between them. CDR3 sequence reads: CASSPVRPGLAGNTIYF. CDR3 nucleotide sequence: TGTGCCAGCAGCCCCGTCCGGCCAGGGCTAGCGGGAAACACCATATATTTT.

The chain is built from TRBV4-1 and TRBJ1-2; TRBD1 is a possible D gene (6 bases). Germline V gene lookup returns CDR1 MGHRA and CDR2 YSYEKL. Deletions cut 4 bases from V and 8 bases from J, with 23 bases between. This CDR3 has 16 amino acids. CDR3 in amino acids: CASSPHLILSGGGYTF. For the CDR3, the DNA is TGCGCCAGCAGCCCCCACCTAATTCTGTCTGGGGGCGGCTACACCTTC.